This TCR beta chain derives from a study of cytomegalovirus exposure and HLA in healthy donors. This CDR3 spans 14 amino acids. CDR1 and CDR2 (germline): SGHDT, YYEEEE. This PCR relied on a set of 60 Vbeta primers and 13 Jbeta primers. Sequencing used immunoSEQ multiplex PCR; TCRdb keeps in-frame clones, though not all of them. The sample yields about 76,000 clones, around 80% seen once. Input material: PBMCs. This sequence originates from a male donor in good health and CMV-seropositive. V is TRBV5-6 and J is TRBJ2-5; D gene unclear. The assigned J gene may be wrong: the sequence end matches TRBJ2-7 better. The CDR3 spells CASSLRYRSYEQYF. The CDR3 region has the DNA TGTGCCAGCAGCCTCCGATACCGCTCCTACGAGCAGTACTTC.